The 20 T cell receptor beta chains reported below all come from one sample, sequenced in a study of T cells in Graves' hyperthyroidism and ophthalmopathy. Amplified regions were TCR beta CDR3 sequences from RNA transcripts. HTBI primers drove first-round RT-PCR of the TCR CDR3. Each CDR3 protein gets one entry after TCRdb re-called the multiplex PCR reads with MiXCR. The table has 560,000 or so distinct CDR3 sequences, around 45% seen once. The sample consisted of peripheral blood or thyroid tissue (not recorded which). These receptors were obtained from a young woman with Graves' hyperthyroidism.

The rearrangement uses TRBV11-1 and TRBJ2-6; tentative D call: TRBD1 (7 bases). CDR3 size: 18 residues. Germline-derived CDR1 and CDR2 are SGHAT and FQDESV (reference sequence). The V and J ends lost 2 bases and 0 bases respectively, with 14 bases between them. The CDR3 spells CASSLPAGTVSGANVLTF. CDR3 sequence (DNA): TGTGCCAGCAGCTTACCCGCGGGGACAGTCTCTGGGGCCAACGTCCTGACTTTC.

This chain uses TRBV24-1 with TRBJ1-1, with 9 bases fitting TRBD1. Germline V gene sequence: CDR1 KGHDR, CDR2 SFDVKD. Unmatched junction bases numbered 12, after V lost 5 bases and J lost 6 bases. The CDR3 spans 16 residues. The CDR3 sequence is CATSAGGGQGNAEAFF. CDR3 nucleotide sequence: TGTGCCACCAGTGCTGGAGGGGGACAGGGAAACGCTGAAGCTTTCTTT.

This chain connects TRBV12-3 or TRBV12-4 to TRBJ1-4, with D possibly TRBD1 on 6 matching bases. There are 15 residues in the CDR3. The V gene lost 5 bases and the J gene lost 4 bases, with 14 bases spanning the gap. CDR3 in amino acids: CASSPPTGYNEKLFF. CDR3 coding DNA: TGTGCCAGCAGTCCGCCGACAGGATATAATGAAAAACTGTTTTTT.

This clonotype was seen repeatedly, ten times or more. This chain joins TRBV24-1 and TRBJ2-7; the match to TRBD1 covers 7 bases. Germline-derived CDR1 and CDR2 are KGHDR and SFDVKD. The CDR3 totals 15 residues. The junction had 7 bases not matched to a gene; V was cut back by 4 bases and J by 2 bases. This CDR3 reads CATSDTRDSTYEQYF. The CDR3 coding sequence is TGTGCCACCAGTGACACCCGGGACAGCACCTACGAGCAGTACTTC.

This clonotype was counted once. V gene TRBV6-5 combines with J gene TRBJ2-5, with 7 bases aligning to TRBD2. The CDR3 sequence is 12 residues long. Germline loops: CDR1 MNHEY, CDR2 SVGAGI. V was clipped by 4 bases and J by 7 bases; unmatched bases: 3. This CDR3 reads CASSSASGTQYF. In DNA, the CDR3 is TGTGCCAGCAGTTCTGCTAGCGGGACCCAGTACTTC.

The CDR3 spells CSASMEASEQYF. DNA for the CDR3: TGCAGTGCTAGCATGGAAGCGAGCGAGCAGTACTTC. The chain links TRBV20-1 to TRBJ2-7; D ambiguous. V was clipped by 3 bases and J by 6 bases, with 12 bases between them. Looked up from germline, CDR1 is DFQATT and CDR2 is SNEGSKA (reference sequence). The CDR3 runs 12 residues.

V and J are TRBV7-9 and TRBJ1-2; the D gene is possibly TRBD1 (5 bases). V lost 5 bases, J lost 4 bases, and 20 bases lay in between. The CDR3 covers 16 residues. Germline CDR1 is SEHNR and CDR2 is FQNEAQ (reference sequence). CDR3 region: CASSPPGVQFTYGYTF. CDR3 DNA: TGTGCCAGCAGCCCGCCGGGGGTCCAATTCACCTATGGCTACACCTTC.

This clonotype showed up many times. This sequence joins TRBV29-1 and TRBJ1-6; D unclear. The V end lost 2 bases, the J end lost 7 bases, and 18 bases lay between the germline ends. The CDR3 extends over 16 amino acids. Germline V gene data show CDR1 as SQVTM and CDR2 as ANQGSEA. In DNA form, the CDR3 reads TGCAGCGTTGAACGTCGATCCGCCTTGGACAATTCACCCCTCCACTTT. Amino acids: CSVERRSALDNSPLHF.

The sample holds a few counts of this clonotype. This sequence joins TRBV5-1 and TRBJ2-7, with D perhaps being TRBD1 or TRBD2 (5 bases each). CDR3 length equals 13 residues. Per the germline V gene, CDR1 is SGHRS and CDR2 is YFSETQ. V was pared by 8 bases and J by 3 bases, with 15 bases between. The CDR3 region is CASRGSTYYEQYF. The DNA for the CDR3 is TGCGCCAGTCGGGGCAGTACTTACTACGAGCAGTACTTC. The full variable domain, with the rest looked up from reference TRBV5-1 and TRBJ2-7, is KAGVTQTPRYLIKTRGQQVTLSCSPISGHRSVSWYQQTPGQGLQFLFEYFSETQRNKGNFPGRFSGRQFSNSRSEMNVSTLELGDSALYLCASRGSTYYEQYFGPGTRLTVT.

This chain connects TRBV2 to TRBJ1-1; the D is unclear. The CDR3 sequence is 15 residues long. V was trimmed by 4 bases and J by 2 bases, leaving 14 bases between them. The V gene's germline CDR1 is SNHLY and CDR2 FYNNEI. The CDR3 reads CASSADGSGNTEAFF. The CDR3 nucleotides are TGTGCCAGCAGTGCAGACGGCTCTGGAAACACTGAAGCTTTCTTT.

The chain couples TRBV7-2 to TRBJ2-7, with TRBD2 matching over 7 bases. Trimming cost V 2 bases and J 2 bases; bases outside gene matches: 6. Germline V gene sequence: CDR1 SGHTA, CDR2 FQGNSA. CDR3 length: 15 amino acids. CDR3 sequence reads: CASSLRAGATYEQYF. DNA of the CDR3: TGTGCCAGCAGCTTAAGGGCGGGAGCAACCTACGAGCAGTACTTC.

The chain carries TRBV25-1 and TRBJ1-2; 10 bases fit TRBD1. The CDR3 totals 17 residues. J was trimmed by 11 bases and V by 2 bases; bases with no gene match: 17. Germline V gene sequence: CDR1 MGHDK, CDR2 SYGVNS. The CDR3 spells CASSEKHGTGDSTPYTF. Here the CDR3 DNA reads TGTGCCAGCAGTGAAAAACACGGGACAGGGGACAGCACTCCGTACACCTTC.

This clonotype has just one count. V usage is TRBV7-3 and J usage is TRBJ2-5; 8 bases map to TRBD1. Germline CDR1 SGHTA, CDR2 FQGTGA. V dropped 2 bases and J dropped 5; count of bases not matched to a gene: 4. This CDR3 contains 14 residues. The CDR3 protein is CASSLRRTGETQYF. The CDR3 coding sequence is TGTGCCAGCAGCTTACGCCGGACAGGGGAGACCCAGTACTTC.

The rearrangement links TRBV20-1 to TRBJ2-7; 7 bases match TRBD2. The germline CDR1 and CDR2 sequences are DFQATT and SNEGSKA (reference sequence). J gave up 7 bases and V 4 bases, and 16 bases lay outside the gene matches. CDR3 length equals 15 residues. CDR3: CSATVRGGSFGEQYF. The CDR3 nucleotides are TGCAGTGCTACGGTTAGGGGCGGGAGTTTTGGGGAGCAGTACTTC.

The chain couples TRBV7-8 to TRBJ1-6; the match to TRBD1 covers 9 bases. This CDR3 region has 16 residues. The germline CDR1 and CDR2 sequences are SGHVS and FQNEAQ. V gave up 1 base and J gave up 7 bases; unmatched junction bases: 5. The chain's CDR3 is CASSLERQGENSPLHF. CDR3 nucleotide sequence: TGTGCCAGCAGCTTAGAAAGACAGGGGGAGAATTCACCCCTCCACTTT.

The chain links TRBV7-3 to TRBJ2-7; D gene ambiguous. With 6 bases removed from V and 2 bases from J, the gap between germline ends came to 11 bases. CDR3 length equals 13 residues. CDR1 is SGHTA, CDR2 FQGTGA, per germline. The CDR3 nucleotides read TGTGCCAGCAGTTACACGGGTCCCTACGAGCAGTACTTC. Its translation: CASSYTGPYEQYF.

The CDR3 nucleotides are TGTGCCAGCAGTCCCTCAGCGGGAGGTAGCTACGAGCAGTACTTC. This gives the protein CASSPSAGGSYEQYF. This chain links TRBV6-1 with TRBJ2-7; 9 positions match TRBD2. The V segment lost 5 bases and the J segment 3 bases; nucleotides outside the gene matches: 8. The CDR3 length is 15 residues. CDR1 is MNHNS and CDR2 is SASEGT in the germline V gene.

CDR3 sequence: CASSPGQVPSNVLTF. CDR3 nucleotides: TGTGCCAGCAGTCCCGGACAGGTGCCATCCAACGTCCTGACTTTC. The V gene is TRBV6-1, the J gene TRBJ2-6, with 7 bases that match TRBD1. CDR3 size: 15 residues. Germline V lookup: CDR1 MNHNS, CDR2 SASEGT. The trim removed 5 bases at V and 8 bases at J, leaving 9 bases unmatched.

This clonotype was observed a few times. V is TRBV24-1 and J is TRBJ2-5, with D possibly matching TRBD1 (5 bases). The CDR3 runs 15 residues. The germline gives CDR1 KGHDR, CDR2 SFDVKD. V dropped 3 bases and J dropped 2 bases, with 12 bases sitting between them. CDR3 residues: CATSDRRGFQETQYF. DNA of the CDR3: TGTGCCACCAGTGATAGAAGGGGATTTCAAGAGACCCAGTACTTC.

The gene calls are TRBV7-9 and TRBJ2-5; 9 bases match TRBD2. This CDR3 is built from 14 residues. V lost 4 bases and J lost 5; bases outside the gene matches: 5. CDR1 is SEHNR, CDR2 FQNEAQ, per germline (reference sequence). The CDR3, as DNA: TGTGCCAGCAGCTGGGGGACTAGCTTGGAGACCCAGTACTTC. It translates to CASSWGTSLETQYF.